This T cell receptor beta chain was documented in a study of response to subunit inactivated influenza vaccine. CDR3 length: 14 residues. The V gene lost 3 bases and the J gene lost 5 bases, with 11 bases spanning the gap. The germline V gene encodes CDR1 MNHEY and CDR2 SVGAGI. TCRdb independently ran MiXCR on the RT-PCR reads; one entry per CDR3 protein. The sample yields more than 200,000 distinct CDR3 sequences, 9% to 15% seen once. The gene calls are TRBV6-5 and TRBJ2-1; D may be TRBD1 (5 bases). The source of this sequence is a man in his fifties or sixties who received an inactivated influenza vaccine. The sequencing here drew on non-naive T cells sorted from PBMCs, taken around two weeks before vaccination. In DNA form, the CDR3 reads TGTGCCAGCAGTTATTTGCAGGGAAACAATGAGCAGTTCTTC. This encodes CASSYLQGNNEQFF.